Listed here is a single T cell receptor beta chain. This CDR3 region has 12 residues. Germline V gene lookup returns CDR1 SNHLY and CDR2 FYNNEI. V gave up 7 bases and J gave up 0 bases, with 5 bases separating them. The entry originates in a study of blood T cell repertoires in COVID-19. Study-level background: PBMCs, B-cell-depleted T cells, or T cells were the source of the cDNA or gDNA that made up the material.

In the authors' methods: Amplification of reference gene primers was used by the study to estimate nucleated cell counts. Method: immunoSEQ multiplex PCR; TCRdb's copy keeps in-frame clones and lacks some. That table furnishes V, J and clone size, whereas the DNA furnished D and trimming. The sample contains some 250,000 clones, about 79% of which appear only once. The V gene is TRBV2, the J gene TRBJ2-3, with no clear D. This receptor was obtained from a woman older than 75 with acute or convalescent COVID-19. Source material: peripheral blood. CDR3 residues: CASTPSTDTQYF. DNA of the CDR3: TGTGCCAGCACCCCTAGCACAGATACGCAGTATTTT.